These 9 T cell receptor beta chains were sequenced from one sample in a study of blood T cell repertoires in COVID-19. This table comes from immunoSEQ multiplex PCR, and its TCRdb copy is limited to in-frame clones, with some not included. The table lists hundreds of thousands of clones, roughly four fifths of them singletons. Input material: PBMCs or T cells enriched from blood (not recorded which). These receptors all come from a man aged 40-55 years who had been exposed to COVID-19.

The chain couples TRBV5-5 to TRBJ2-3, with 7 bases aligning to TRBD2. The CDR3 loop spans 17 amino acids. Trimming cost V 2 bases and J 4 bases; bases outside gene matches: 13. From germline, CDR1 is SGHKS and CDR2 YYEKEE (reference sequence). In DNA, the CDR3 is TGTGCCAGCAGCTTAGGGCCCGGACTAGGAGTCGCAGATACGCAGTATTTT. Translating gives CASSLGPGLGVADTQYF. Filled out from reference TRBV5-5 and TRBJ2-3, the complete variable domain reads DAGVTQSPTHLIKTRGQQVTLRCSPISGHKSVSWYQQVLGQGPQFIFQYYEKEERGRGNFPDRFSARQFPNYSSELNVNALLLGDSALYLCASSLGPGLGVADTQYFGPGTRLTVL.

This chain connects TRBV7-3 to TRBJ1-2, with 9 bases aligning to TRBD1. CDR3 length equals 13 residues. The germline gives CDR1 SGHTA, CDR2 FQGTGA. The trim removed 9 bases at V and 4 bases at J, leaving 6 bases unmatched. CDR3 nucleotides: TGTGCCAGTCAGCAGGACAGGGGCTATGGCTACACCTTC. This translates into CASQQDRGYGYTF.

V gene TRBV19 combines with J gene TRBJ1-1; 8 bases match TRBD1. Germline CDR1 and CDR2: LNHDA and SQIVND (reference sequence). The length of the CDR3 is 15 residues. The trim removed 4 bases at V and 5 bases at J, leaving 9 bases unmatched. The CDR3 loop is CASSKLPGGRTEAFF. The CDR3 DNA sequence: TGTGCCAGTAGTAAACTTCCAGGGGGCCGAACTGAAGCTTTCTTT.

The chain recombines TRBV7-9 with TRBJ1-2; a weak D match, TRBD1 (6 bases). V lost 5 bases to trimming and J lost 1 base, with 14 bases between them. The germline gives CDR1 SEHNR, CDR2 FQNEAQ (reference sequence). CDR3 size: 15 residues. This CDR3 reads CASSPQTGFNYGYTF. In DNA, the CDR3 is TGTGCCAGCAGCCCCCAGACAGGTTTTAACTATGGCTACACCTTC.

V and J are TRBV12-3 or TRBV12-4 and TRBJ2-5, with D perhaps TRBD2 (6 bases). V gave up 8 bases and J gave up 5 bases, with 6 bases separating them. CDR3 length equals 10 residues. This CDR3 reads CASGRETQYF. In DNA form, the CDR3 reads TGTGCCAGCGGGAGGGAGACCCAGTACTTC.

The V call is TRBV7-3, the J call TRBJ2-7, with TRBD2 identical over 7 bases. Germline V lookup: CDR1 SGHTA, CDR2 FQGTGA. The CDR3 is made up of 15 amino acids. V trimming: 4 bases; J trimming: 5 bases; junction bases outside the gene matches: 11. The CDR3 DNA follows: TGTGCCAGCAGCTCGCTTCGGGCGGGAGTCCACGAGCAGTACTTC. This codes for CASSSLRAGVHEQYF.

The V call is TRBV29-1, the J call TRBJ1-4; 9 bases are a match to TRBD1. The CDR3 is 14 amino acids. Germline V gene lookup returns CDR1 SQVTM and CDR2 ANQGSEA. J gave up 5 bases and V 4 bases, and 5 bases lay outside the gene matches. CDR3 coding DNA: TGCAGCGTTGGGTCGGACAGGGGAAATGAAAAACTGTTTTTT. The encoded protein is CSVGSDRGNEKLFF.

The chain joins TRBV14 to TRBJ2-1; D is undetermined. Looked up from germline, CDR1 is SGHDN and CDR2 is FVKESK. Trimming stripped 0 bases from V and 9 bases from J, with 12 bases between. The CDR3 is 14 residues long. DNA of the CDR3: TGTGCCAGCAGCCAAGAAGTAGCTCCTGCTGAGCAGTTCTTC. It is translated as CASSQEVAPAEQFF.

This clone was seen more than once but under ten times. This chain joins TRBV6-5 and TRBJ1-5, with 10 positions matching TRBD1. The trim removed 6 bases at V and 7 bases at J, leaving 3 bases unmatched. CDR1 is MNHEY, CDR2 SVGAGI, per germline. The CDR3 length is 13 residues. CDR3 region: CASSGQGVQPQHF. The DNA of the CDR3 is TGTGCCAGCAGCGGACAGGGGGTCCAGCCCCAGCATTTT.